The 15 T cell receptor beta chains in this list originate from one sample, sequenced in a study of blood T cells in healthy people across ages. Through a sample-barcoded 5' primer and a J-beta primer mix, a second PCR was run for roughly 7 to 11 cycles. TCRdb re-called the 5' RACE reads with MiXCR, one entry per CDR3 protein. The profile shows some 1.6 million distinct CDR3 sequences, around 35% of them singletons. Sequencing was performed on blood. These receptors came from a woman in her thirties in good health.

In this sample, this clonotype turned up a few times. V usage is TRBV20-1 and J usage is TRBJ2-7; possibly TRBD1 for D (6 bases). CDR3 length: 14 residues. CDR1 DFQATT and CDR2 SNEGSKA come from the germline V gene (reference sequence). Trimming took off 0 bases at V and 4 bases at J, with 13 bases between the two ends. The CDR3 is CSARDWAGVYEQYF. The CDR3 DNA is TGCAGTGCTAGAGATTGGGCAGGGGTGTACGAGCAGTACTTC.

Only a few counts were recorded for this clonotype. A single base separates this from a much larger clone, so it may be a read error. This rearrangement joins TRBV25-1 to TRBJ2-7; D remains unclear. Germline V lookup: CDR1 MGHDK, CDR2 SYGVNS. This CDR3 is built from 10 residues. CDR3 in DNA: TGTGCTAAGTACATCTACGAGCAGTACTTC. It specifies CAKYIYEQYF.

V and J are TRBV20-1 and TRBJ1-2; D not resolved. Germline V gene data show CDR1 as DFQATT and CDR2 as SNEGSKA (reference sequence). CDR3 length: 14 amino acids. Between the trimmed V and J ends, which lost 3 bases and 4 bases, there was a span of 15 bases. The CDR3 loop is CSARPDRPSYGYTF. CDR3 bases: TGCAGTGCTAGGCCGGACCGTCCTAGCTATGGCTACACCTTC.

The CDR3 protein is CASSLSGHGYNEQFF. The CDR3 coding sequence is TGTGCCAGCAGCTTGTCAGGGCACGGCTACAATGAGCAGTTCTTC. The rearrangement joins TRBV5-6 to TRBJ2-1, with D possibly being TRBD1 (5 bases). Germline V gives CDR1 SGHDT, CDR2 YYEEEE. Trimming removed 1 base from V and 3 bases from J, with 11 bases in between. There are 15 residues in the CDR3.

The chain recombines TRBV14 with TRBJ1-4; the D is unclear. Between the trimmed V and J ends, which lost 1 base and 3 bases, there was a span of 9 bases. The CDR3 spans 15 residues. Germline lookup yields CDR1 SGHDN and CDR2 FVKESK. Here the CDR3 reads CASSQGRLANEKLFF. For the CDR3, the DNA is TGTGCCAGCAGCCAAGGAAGGTTAGCTAATGAAAAACTGTTTTTT. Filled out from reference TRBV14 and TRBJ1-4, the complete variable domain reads EAGVTQFPSHSVIEKGQTVTLRCDPISGHDNLYWYRRVMGKEIKFLLHFVKESKQDESGMPNNRFLAERTGGTYSTLKVQPAELEDSGVYFCASSQGRLANEKLFFGSGTQLSVL.

CDR3 in amino acids: CASSVTGPIETQYF. CDR3 sequence (DNA): TGTGCCAGCAGCGTTACAGGACCGATAGAGACCCAGTACTTC. The chain couples TRBV5-4 to TRBJ2-7; possibly TRBD1 for D (5 bases). TRBJ2-5 explains the end of the DNA better; the J call may be wrong. CDR1 is SGHNT, CDR2 YYREEE, per germline (reference sequence). CDR3 length equals 14 residues.

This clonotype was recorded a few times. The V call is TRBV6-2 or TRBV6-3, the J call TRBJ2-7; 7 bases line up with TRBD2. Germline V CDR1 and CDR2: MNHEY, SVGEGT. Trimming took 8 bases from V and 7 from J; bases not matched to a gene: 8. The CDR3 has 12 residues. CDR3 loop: CASGGRPWEQYF. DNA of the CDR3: TGTGCCAGCGGCGGGAGACCGTGGGAGCAGTACTTC.

The CDR3 DNA follows: TGTGCCAGCAGCGAGGGAGACAGGGTTCGGGGACCGGGCTCTGGGGCCAACGTCCTGACTTTC. Translation: CASSEGDRVRGPGSGANVLTF. The chain couples TRBV7-7 to TRBJ2-6; 7 bases match TRBD1. The CDR3 covers 21 residues. CDR1 is SSHAT, CDR2 FNYEAQ, per germline (reference sequence). J was trimmed by 0 bases and V by 5 bases; bases with no gene match: 19.

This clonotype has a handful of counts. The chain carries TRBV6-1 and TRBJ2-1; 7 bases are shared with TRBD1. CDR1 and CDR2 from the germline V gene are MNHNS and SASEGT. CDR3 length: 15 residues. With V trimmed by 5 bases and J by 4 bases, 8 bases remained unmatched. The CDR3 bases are TGTGCCAGCAGTCCCGGGACAGAAAAATACAATGAGCAGTTCTTC. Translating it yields CASSPGTEKYNEQFF.

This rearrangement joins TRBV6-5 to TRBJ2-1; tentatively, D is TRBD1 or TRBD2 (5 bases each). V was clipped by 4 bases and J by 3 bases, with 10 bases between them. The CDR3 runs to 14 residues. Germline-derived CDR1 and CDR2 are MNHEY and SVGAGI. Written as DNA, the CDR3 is TGTGCCAGCAGTTTATTTGGGGGCTACAATGAGCAGTTCTTC. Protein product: CASSLFGGYNEQFF.

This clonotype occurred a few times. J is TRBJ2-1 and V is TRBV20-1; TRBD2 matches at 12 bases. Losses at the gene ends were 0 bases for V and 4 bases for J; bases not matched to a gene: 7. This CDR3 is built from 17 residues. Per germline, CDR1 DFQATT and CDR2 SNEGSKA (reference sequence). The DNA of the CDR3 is TGCAGTGCTAGAGAGTTTTTGACTAGCGGGAGTTACAATGAGCAGTTCTTC. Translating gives CSAREFLTSGSYNEQFF.

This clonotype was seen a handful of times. CDR3 bases: TGTGCCAGCAGCCAAGATTACAGGGAATGGCGCCGGGGCGGTGAAGCTTTCTTT. Protein product: CASSQDYREWRRGGEAFF. V usage is TRBV4-2 and J usage is TRBJ1-1; a possible D gene is TRBD1 (6 bases). Germline CDR1 reads LGHNA; CDR2 reads YNFKEQ. The CDR3 covers 18 residues. The V end lost 0 bases, the J end lost 7 bases, and 24 bases lay between the germline ends.

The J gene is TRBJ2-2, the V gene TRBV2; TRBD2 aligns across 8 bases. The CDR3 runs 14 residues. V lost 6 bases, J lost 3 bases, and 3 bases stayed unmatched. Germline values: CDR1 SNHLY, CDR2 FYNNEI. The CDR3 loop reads CASRLAAYTGELFF. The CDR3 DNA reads TGTGCCAGCAGACTAGCGGCTTACACCGGGGAGCTGTTTTTT.

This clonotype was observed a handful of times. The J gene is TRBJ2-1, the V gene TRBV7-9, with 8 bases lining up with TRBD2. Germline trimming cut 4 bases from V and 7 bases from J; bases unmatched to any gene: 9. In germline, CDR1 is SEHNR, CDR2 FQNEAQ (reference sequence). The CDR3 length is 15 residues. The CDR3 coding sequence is TGTGCCAGCAGCTCCCGGGAGGGCGGGATAAATGAGCAGTTCTTC. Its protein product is CASSSREGGINEQFF.

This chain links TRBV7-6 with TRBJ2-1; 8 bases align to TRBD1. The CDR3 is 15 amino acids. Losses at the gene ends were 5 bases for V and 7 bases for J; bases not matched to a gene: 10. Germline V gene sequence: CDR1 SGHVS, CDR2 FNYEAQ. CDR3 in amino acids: CASSQLGQGANEQFF. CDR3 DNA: TGTGCCAGCAGCCAACTTGGACAGGGAGCAAATGAGCAGTTCTTC.